This T cell receptor beta chain was found in a study of blood T cell repertoires in COVID-19. Turning to the study itself: There were acute and convalescent COVID-19 samples, and they came from the United States, Italy and Spain. T cells, B-cell-depleted T cells, or PBMCs supplied cDNA or gDNA.

Original analysis: Amplified reference gene primers provided the basis for estimating nucleated cell counts. The table came from immunoSEQ multiplex PCR; TCRdb's copy has only in-frame clones and leaves some out. That table gives V, J and clone size, and the DNA gave D and trimming. The sample carries around 170,000 clones, 70% to 90% recorded once. The specimen was peripheral blood. The receptor was derived from a man younger than 35 who had recovered from COVID-19.

For the CDR3, the DNA is TGTGCCAGCAGCTTCGGGGAAACCCATTCACCCCTCCACTTT. It codes for CASSFGETHSPLHF. The rearrangement joins TRBV7-9 to TRBJ1-6; D unresolved. The CDR3 covers 14 residues. Germline CDR1 is SEHNR and CDR2 is FQNEAQ (reference sequence). V gave up 3 bases and J gave up 8 bases, with 11 bases separating them.